This paragraph reports one T cell receptor beta chain. Its antigen is as yet unknown. Unmatched junction bases numbered 8, after V lost 4 bases and J lost 4 bases. Germline CDR1 reads SGDLS; CDR2 reads YYNGEE. The CDR3 is 16 residues long. Researchers ran the PCR with 60 Vbeta and 13 Jbeta primers. TCRdb keeps only in-frame clones here, not all; method: immunoSEQ multiplex PCR. This sample has approximately 160,000 clones, with roughly three quarters found just once. The data originate from a study of cytomegalovirus exposure and HLA in healthy donors. Notes on the study in general: Other equally common chains were less clonally expanded than HLA-associated TCR beta chains, a later analysis showed.

The sequence was collected from a male donor in good health and CMV-seropositive. Sequenced: PBMCs. The chain recombines TRBV9 with TRBJ2-1, with TRBD2 identical over 10 bases. The CDR3 DNA follows: TGTGCCAGCAGCTTCAGTTCTAGCGGGGGTTACAATGAGCAGTTCTTC. Translating it yields CASSFSSSGGYNEQFF.